The source of this T cell receptor beta chain is a study of early T cells in non-severe SARS-CoV-2 infection (dated by TCRdb to the early 2020s). A note on the overall study: Bulk RNA from unsorted whole blood was used for TCR sequencing, so alpha and beta chains could not be paired. Results the study describes overall, beyond this receptor: VDJdb matching was skewed toward anti-spike CD8 responses and likely underestimated virus-specific expansions, missing private and CD4 specificities.

CDR1 is given as MNHEY and CDR2 as SVGEGT, both from the germline V gene. At the junction V is shortened by 6 bases and J by 7 bases; bases outside the gene matches: 20. From the cysteine up to the phenylalanine, the CDR3 has a length of 18 residues. Only the CDR3 portion is preserved as DNA: 54 bases, with reading frame beginning at the first base. This clonotype was seen only once. This receptor's antigen is unknown. Base qualities are not provided; no much larger clone lies one nucleotide away. A single read makes a weak case. This was a case-control study nested in a cohort of healthcare workers in London, UK, who had nasopharyngeal swab PCR tests and blood samples taken every week. Healthcare workers were enrolled in the week of the UK lockdown, from 23 to 31 March 2020, and were followed every week for up to about 15 weeks. The method behind the library was 5' RACE. For sequencing, a NextSeq 500 was employed. To correct for sequencing error and PCR bias, the TCR library protocol tagged individual cDNA molecules with unique molecular identifiers. Both TCR alpha and beta chains were sequenced, and tight co-correlation was observed between alpha and beta sequence abundances in each sample. The paper's data handling went like this. V gene, J gene and CDR3 annotation of TCR sequences was performed with Decombinator V4. Expanded TCRs were defined as changing significantly between any two time points under a Poisson model with p below 0.0001. TCR abundances were normalised to the total number of TCRs sequenced in each sample and reported as counts per million. TRAV1-2 paired with TRAJ12, TRAJ20 or TRAJ33 defined MAIT TCRs, while TRAV10 paired with TRAJ18 defined iNKT TCRs. VDJdb, accessed 1 November 2021, was searched for CMV, EBV and SARS-CoV-2 annotated TCRs, excluding TCRs annotated for multiple antigens. The public reads were reanalyzed by TCRdb: fastp trimming at Q25, MiXCR alignment, in-frame beta chains only. Merged by CDR3 protein, the rows form single entries marked with the most common genes and DNA. TCRdb, rather than the study authors, made the V and J calls. This sample lists 70,000 to 80,000 distinct CDR3 sequences; around 12% were detected once. The ten largest clones capture around 2.9% of the sample.

Here the chain combines TRBV6-2 or TRBV6-3 and TRBJ2-3, and 9 bases in between align with TRBD2. The sequence was collected from an adult who was a healthcare worker with PCR-confirmed SARS-CoV-2 infection or an uninfected control (not recorded which). Sequenced here: whole blood, sampled at baseline. The CDR3: CASRLGPHRGLALNTQYF. DNA sequence: TGTGCCAGCAGACTGGGACCTCACAGGGGACTAGCCCTGAATACGCAGTATTTT.